The 27 T cell receptor beta chains below all came from one sample that was sequenced in a study of cytomegalovirus exposure and HLA in healthy donors. A multiplex PCR was run with 60 Vbeta primers and 13 Jbeta primers. Data came from immunoSEQ multiplex PCR; TCRdb stores just in-frame clones and leaves some out. The sample lists 75,000 to 100,000 clones, around 77% occurring once. The sequencing input was PBMCs. The receptors shown here come from a man aged 35 to 55 in good health and CMV-seronegative.

The rearrangement uses TRBV29-1 and TRBJ2-7, with 9 bases aligning to TRBD1. The CDR3 is made up of 16 amino acids. The germline gives CDR1 SQVTM, CDR2 ANQGSEA. V lost 3 bases, J lost 0 bases, and 9 bases stayed unmatched. The CDR3 DNA follows: TGCAGCGTTGACTCTTGGGACAGGGAGACCTCCTACGAGCAGTACTTC. It specifies CSVDSWDRETSYEQYF.

V gene TRBV30 combines with J gene TRBJ1-5, with D hard to call. The germline V gene encodes CDR1 GTSNPN and CDR2 SVGIG (reference sequence). Trimming cost V 0 bases and J 6 bases, with 12 bases left between them. The CDR3 is 14 residues long. As DNA, the CDR3 is TGTGCCTGGAGTGTCGGCGGGCCAAGTCAGCCCCAGCATTTT. Translated: CAWSVGGPSQPQHF. The full variable domain, completed using reference TRBV30 and TRBJ1-5, is SQTIHQWPATLVQPVGSPLSLECTVEGTSNPNLYWYRQAAGRGLQLLFYSVGIGQISSEVPQNLSASRPQDRQFILSSKKLLLSDSGFYLCAWSVGGPSQPQHFGDGTRLSIL.

In DNA form, the CDR3 reads TGTGCCAGCAGTTTAGGAGGCGGACAGGGGGCACCCGGGGAGCTGTTTTTT. Encoded protein: CASSLGGGQGAPGELFF. The genes are TRBV28 and TRBJ2-2; 11 bases are shared with TRBD1. The CDR3 spans 17 residues. Trimming removed 2 bases from V and 6 bases from J; junction bases left unmatched: 8. CDR1 is MDHEN, CDR2 SYDVKM, per germline.

This sequence joins TRBV6-5 and TRBJ1-1; D is perhaps TRBD1 (5 bases). The CDR3 spans 13 residues. Germline V gene data show CDR1 as MNHEY and CDR2 as SVGAGI. V dropped 0 bases and J dropped 7 bases, with 9 bases sitting between them. Here the CDR3 reads CASSYSGAGEAFF. The CDR3 region has the DNA TGTGCCAGCAGTTACTCAGGGGCCGGTGAAGCTTTCTTT.

This chain links TRBV10-3 with TRBJ1-6; no reliable D call. This CDR3 comprises 18 residues. The V and J ends lost 0 bases and 0 bases respectively, with 12 bases between them. Germline CDR1 is ENHRY and CDR2 is SYGVKD. The CDR3 loop reads CAISESIPGSSYNSPLHF. Here the CDR3 DNA reads TGTGCCATCAGTGAGTCGATCCCTGGGAGCTCCTATAATTCACCCCTCCACTTT.

In the case of this clone: A junction boundary mismatches the germline segment, possibly from a read error. The rearrangement joins TRBV2 to TRBJ2-1; possible D gene TRBD1, 6 bases. Per the germline V gene, CDR1 is SNHLY and CDR2 is FYNNEI. The CDR3 is 15 amino acids. CDR3 region: CASSVLRGLNNEQFF. CDR3 nucleotides: TGTGCCAGCAGTGTCCTCAGGGGCCTCAACAACGAGCAGTTCTTC.

This clone was seen a single time. The CDR3 bases are TGTGCCAGCAGTGTACAGGGGTACGAGCAGTACTTC. It is translated as CASSVQGYEQYF. The chain employs TRBV6-1 and TRBJ2-5, with 7 bases lining up with TRBD1. The J call may be in error: the DNA end matches TRBJ2-7 better. The CDR3 consists of 12 residues. Germline V lookup: CDR1 MNHNS, CDR2 SASEGT.

V gene TRBV5-6 combines with J gene TRBJ1-4; the D is unclear. The CDR3 has 15 amino acids. The germline CDR1 and CDR2 sequences are SGHDT and YYEEEE. V lost 0 bases to trimming and J lost 7 bases, with 13 bases between them. Here the CDR3 reads CASSLVTAGREKLFF. As DNA, the CDR3 is TGTGCCAGCAGCTTGGTGACGGCGGGTCGTGAAAAACTGTTTTTT.

The CDR3 is CASSLDSYNEQFF. For the CDR3, the DNA is TGCGCCAGCAGCTTGGACAGTTACAATGAGCAGTTCTTC. This chain links TRBV5-1 with TRBJ2-1, with D unresolved. The CDR3 has 13 residues. Trimming removed 0 bases at V and 4 bases at J, with 5 bases between. Germline-derived CDR1 and CDR2 are SGHRS and YFSETQ.

This clone was seen a few times. This sequence joins TRBV5-1 and TRBJ1-2; unclear D gene. V shed 4 bases and J shed 8 bases, with 12 bases lying between them. The germline CDR1 and CDR2 sequences are SGHRS and YFSETQ. The CDR3 totals 12 residues. The CDR3 nucleotides are TGCGCCAGCAGCCCCGCGAGTGAGGGCTACACCTTC. Amino acids: CASSPASEGYTF.

V and J are TRBV15 and TRBJ2-7, with 11 nucleotides matching TRBD1. Germline trimming cut 0 bases from V and 4 bases from J; bases unmatched to any gene: 2. Germline CDR1 is LNHNV and CDR2 is YYDKDF (reference sequence). This CDR3 is 15 amino acids long. For the CDR3, the DNA is TGTGCCACCAGCAGAGAGGGACAGGGGGAGTACGAGCAGTACTTC. Translation gives CATSREGQGEYEQYF.

V usage is TRBV20-1 and J usage is TRBJ1-1; D is ambiguous. Germline lookup yields CDR1 DFQATT and CDR2 SNEGSKA (reference sequence). This CDR3 is 11 amino acids long. Trimming took 3 bases from V and 0 from J, leaving 2 bases between them. The CDR3 here is CSASVNTEAFF. CDR3 DNA: TGCAGTGCTAGCGTGAACACTGAAGCTTTCTTT.

The V call is TRBV19, the J call TRBJ2-1; the match to TRBD2 covers 8 bases. J lost 8 bases, V lost 4 bases, and 10 bases had no gene match. The CDR3 covers 15 residues. The V gene's germline CDR1 is LNHDA and CDR2 SQIVND (reference sequence). The DNA of the CDR3 is TGTGCCAGTAGTAACCCGGGACTAGGAGTCGATGAGCAGTTCTTC. This encodes CASSNPGLGVDEQFF.

The chain is built from TRBV28 and TRBJ2-3; 7 bases are a match to TRBD1. Germline lookup yields CDR1 MDHEN and CDR2 SYDVKM. There are 15 residues in the CDR3. J was trimmed by 2 bases and V by 3 bases; bases with no gene match: 5. CDR3 nucleotide sequence: TGTGCCAGCAGTTTCCCGACAGGGTCCACAGATACGCAGTATTTT. Translating it yields CASSFPTGSTDTQYF.

This clone has only a few counts. This chain joins TRBV4-2 and TRBJ1-4, with a weak D call TRBD1 (5 bases). This CDR3 has 16 amino acids. The V gene lost 1 base and the J gene lost 8 bases, with 17 bases spanning the gap. The germline V gene has CDR1 LGHNA and CDR2 YNFKEQ. CDR3 coding DNA: TGTGCCAGCAGCCAAGTTCTCCCGGGGGTAGAGGAAAAACTGTTTTTT. Its translation: CASSQVLPGVEEKLFF.

This chain uses TRBV18 with TRBJ1-1; 9 positions match TRBD1. V gave up 4 bases and J gave up 0 bases; unmatched junction bases: 0. The CDR3 extends over 14 amino acids. CDR1 is KGHSH and CDR2 is LQKENI in the germline V gene. In DNA form, the CDR3 reads TGTGCCAGCTCACGGGACAGGGTGAACACTGAAGCTTTCTTT. Its translation is CASSRDRVNTEAFF.

The rearrangement links TRBV27 to TRBJ1-6; the match to TRBD1 covers 7 bases. Germline V lookup: CDR1 MNHEY, CDR2 SMNVEV (reference sequence). The CDR3 contains 15 residues. J was trimmed by 10 bases and V by 4 bases; bases with no gene match: 10. CDR3 DNA sequence: TGTGCCAGCAGTTCACCAACAGGGGTGGTATCACCCCTCCACTTT. It yields the protein CASSSPTGVVSPLHF.

Here the CDR3 reads CASGGGEWETQYF. In DNA, the CDR3 is TGTGCCTCCGGGGGGGGCGAATGGGAGACCCAGTACTTC. The J gene is TRBJ2-5, the V gene TRBV2; the match to TRBD2 covers 8 bases. Germline V gene sequence: CDR1 SNHLY, CDR2 FYNNEI. V lost 11 bases, J lost 5 bases, and 10 bases stayed unmatched. The CDR3 runs 13 residues.

CDR3 in DNA: TGTGCCAGCAGCCCAGTTGCAGGATTGACTGAAGCTTTCTTT. This translates into CASSPVAGLTEAFF. This chain joins TRBV9 and TRBJ1-1, with unresolved D. V was cut by 4 bases and J by 5 bases, with 15 bases left in between. The CDR3 covers 14 residues. Per the germline V gene, CDR1 is SGDLS and CDR2 is YYNGEE.

The chain uses TRBV30 and TRBJ2-4, with 8 bases fitting TRBD1. The V gene end was trimmed by 8 bases and the J gene end by 7 bases; junction bases not matched to a gene: 16. There are 15 residues in the CDR3. Per the germline V gene, CDR1 is GTSNPN and CDR2 is SVGIG (reference sequence). This chain's CDR3 is CAGGGTGGQSNIQYF. As DNA, the CDR3 is TGTGCCGGAGGAGGAACAGGGGGTCAATCGAACATTCAGTACTTC.

The chain recombines TRBV2 with TRBJ2-1; 9 nucleotides match TRBD2. Trimming took 4 bases from V and 9 from J; bases not matched to a gene: 4. CDR3 length equals 13 residues. Germline CDR1 reads SNHLY; CDR2 reads FYNNEI. CDR3 in amino acids: CASSGLREGEQFF. Written as DNA, the CDR3 is TGTGCCAGCAGTGGTTTGCGGGAGGGTGAGCAGTTCTTC.

V is TRBV7-9 and J is TRBJ1-1, with a possible D match to TRBD1 (6 bases). V was trimmed by 3 bases and J by 1 base, leaving 18 bases between them. The CDR3 is 17 amino acids. The V gene's germline CDR1 is SEHNR and CDR2 FQNEAQ (reference sequence). This CDR3 is CASSFQGTVGQNTEAFF. The CDR3 nucleotides read TGTGCCAGCAGCTTCCAGGGGACGGTGGGACAGAACACTGAAGCTTTCTTT.

A word on this clone: The same CDR3 also results from other DNA sequences found in this sample. The chain links TRBV6-6 to TRBJ1-5; TRBD1 matches 7 bases. CDR1 and CDR2 (germline): MNHNY, SVGAGI (reference sequence). This CDR3 is 15 amino acids long. The trim removed 2 bases at V and 5 bases at J, leaving 6 bases unmatched. The DNA for the CDR3 is TGTGCCAGCAGTTACACACAGGGGCAGGATCAGCCCCAGCATTTT. Its translation is CASSYTQGQDQPQHF.

This clone was observed once. This chain connects TRBV6-6 to TRBJ2-1; 10 nucleotides align to TRBD1. Germline trimming cut 5 bases from V and 9 bases from J; bases unmatched to any gene: 4. The CDR3 sequence is 13 residues long. The V gene's germline CDR1 is MNHNY and CDR2 SVGAGI (reference sequence). CDR3 loop: CASSDRGQGEQFF. The CDR3 nucleotides read TGTGCCAGCAGTGACAGGGGGCAGGGTGAGCAGTTCTTC.

Points on this clone: At one of its ends the junction is not consistent with the germline gene, which may arise from a read error. This rearrangement joins TRBV5-1 to TRBJ2-5; TRBD2 might be the D (7 bases). The CDR3 loop spans 15 amino acids. The germline V gene has CDR1 SGHRS and CDR2 YFSETQ. The CDR3 here is CASSLGGTTQETQYF. The CDR3 nucleotides are TGCGCCAGCAGTTTGGGAGGGACAACACAAGAGACCCAGTACTTC.

The rearrangement joins TRBV6-6 to TRBJ2-2; possibly TRBD1 for D (6 bases). The V gene lost 6 bases and the J gene lost 5 bases, with 16 bases spanning the gap. The germline V gene encodes CDR1 MNHNY and CDR2 SVGAGI (reference sequence). The CDR3 is 15 residues long. CDR3 protein: CASRTTGIQTGELFF. Here the CDR3 DNA reads TGTGCCAGCAGAACAACAGGGATCCAAACCGGGGAGCTGTTTTTT.

The gene calls are TRBV19 and TRBJ1-4, with 7 bases fitting TRBD1. The CDR3 is made up of 16 amino acids. The V gene end was trimmed by 7 bases and the J gene end by 5 bases; junction bases not matched to a gene: 13. In germline, CDR1 is LNHDA, CDR2 SQIVND (reference sequence). The CDR3 sequence: CASKNPAGTENEKLFF. The DNA for the CDR3 is TGTGCCAGTAAAAACCCCGCCGGGACAGAGAATGAAAAACTGTTTTTT.